The clone carrying this TCR beta chain appeared a single time. With V trimmed by 3 bases and J by 6 bases, 2 bases remained unmatched. The length of the CDR3 is 13 residues. Germline V gives CDR1 SGHRS, CDR2 YFSETQ. This record belongs to a study of blood T cell repertoires in COVID-19. Sequenced by immunoSEQ multiplex PCR; TCRdb stores in-frame clones only, minus some. The data show over 100,000 clones, 90% to 95% seen once. The sequence derives from a human donor in a cohort sampled during active COVID-19. Sequenced sample: peripheral blood. The chain joins TRBV5-1 to TRBJ2-7, with 11 nucleotides matching TRBD2. The CDR3 loop is CASSSSGGFEQYF. CDR3 coding DNA: TGCGCCAGCAGCTCTAGCGGGGGGTTCGAGCAGTACTTC.